Given below is one TCR beta chain in context. Its antigen remains unidentified. In germline, CDR1 is SEHNR, CDR2 FQNEAQ (reference sequence). The CDR3 is 16 residues long. Trimming at V came to 5 bases and at J to 4 bases, leaving 6 bases not matched to a gene. The sample belongs to a study of shared clonotypes between healthy human individuals. Findings and caveats of the study: Read depth was anticipated to influence clonotype sharing among donors.

Some clones are missing from TCRdb's copy, which holds only in-frame ones; the method was immunoSEQ multiplex PCR. The sample holds about 600,000 clones; around 78% are singletons and the top ten take about 12%. The chain couples TRBV7-9 to TRBJ2-1; 12 bases are shared with TRBD2. This clonotype was obtained from a woman aged 40 to 50 in good health. Some clones in this sample may be carry-over from other donors' samples. Sequencing was performed on PBMCs. The CDR3 nucleotides read TGTGCCAGCAGCCCCCGGACTAGCGGGATTTACAATGAGCAGTTCTTC. Translated, it gives CASSPRTSGIYNEQFF.